One T cell receptor (beta chain) is described in this entry. Its antigen is as yet unknown. Data came from immunoSEQ multiplex PCR; TCRdb stores just in-frame clones and leaves some out. This sample yields about 600,000 clones, of which 70% to 80% are seen a single time; about 12% belongs to the top ten. This specimen belongs to a study of shared clonotypes between healthy human individuals. About the research overall: Ranging from 18 to 49 in age, donors were a couple of women and three men.

Between the trimmed V and J ends, which lost 7 bases and 3 bases, there was a span of 18 bases. CDR1 SQVTM and CDR2 ANQGSEA come from the germline V gene. The CDR3 length is 14 residues. Donors comprised healthy HIV-negative adults lacking recent acute infections or vaccinations. All donors were Caucasian adults living in Nashville, Tennessee. Overall study findings and caveats: Only blood samples were collected, and tissue repertoires likely differ.

The chain combines TRBV29-1 with TRBJ1-2; D perhaps matches TRBD1 (5 bases). The sequence derives from a woman between 35 and 50 years old in good health. Some clones in this sample may be carry-over from other donors' samples. The sample consisted of PBMCs. CDR3 nucleotide sequence: TGCAGCGCGATTGATGTCGGGGGAGACTATGGCTACACCTTC. Its translation: CSAIDVGGDYGYTF.